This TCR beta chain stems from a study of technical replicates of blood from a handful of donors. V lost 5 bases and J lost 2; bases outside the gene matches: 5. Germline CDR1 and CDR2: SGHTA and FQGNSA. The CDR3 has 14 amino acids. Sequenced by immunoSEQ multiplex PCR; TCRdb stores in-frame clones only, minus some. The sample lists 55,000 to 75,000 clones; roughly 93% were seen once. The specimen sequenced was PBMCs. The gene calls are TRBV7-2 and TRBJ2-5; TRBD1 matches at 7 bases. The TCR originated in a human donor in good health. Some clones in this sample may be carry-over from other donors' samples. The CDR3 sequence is CASSIRDRQETQYF. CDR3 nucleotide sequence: TGTGCCAGCAGCATCCGGGACAGACAAGAGACCCAGTACTTC.